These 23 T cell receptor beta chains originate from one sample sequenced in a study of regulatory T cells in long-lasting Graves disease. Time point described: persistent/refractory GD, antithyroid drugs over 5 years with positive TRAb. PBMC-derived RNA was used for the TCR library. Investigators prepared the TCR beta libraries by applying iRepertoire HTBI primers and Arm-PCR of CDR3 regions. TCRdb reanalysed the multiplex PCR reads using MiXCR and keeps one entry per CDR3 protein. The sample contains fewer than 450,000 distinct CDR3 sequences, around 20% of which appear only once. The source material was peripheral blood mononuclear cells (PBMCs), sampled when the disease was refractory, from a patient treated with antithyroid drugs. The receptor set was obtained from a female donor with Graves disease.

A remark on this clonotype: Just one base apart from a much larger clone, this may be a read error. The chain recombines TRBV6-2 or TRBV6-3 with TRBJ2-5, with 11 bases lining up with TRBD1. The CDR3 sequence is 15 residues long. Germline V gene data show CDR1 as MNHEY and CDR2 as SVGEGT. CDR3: CAGSPGQGASETQYF. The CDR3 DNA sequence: TGTGCCGGCAGTCCTGGACAGGGGGCGAGTGAGACCCAGTACTTC.

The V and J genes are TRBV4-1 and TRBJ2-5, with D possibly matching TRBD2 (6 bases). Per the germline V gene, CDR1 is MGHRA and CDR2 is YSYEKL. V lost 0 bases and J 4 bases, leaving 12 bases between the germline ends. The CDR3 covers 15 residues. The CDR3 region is CASSQDTSLRETQYF. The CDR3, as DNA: TGCGCCAGCAGCCAAGATACTAGCCTCCGAGAGACCCAGTACTTC.

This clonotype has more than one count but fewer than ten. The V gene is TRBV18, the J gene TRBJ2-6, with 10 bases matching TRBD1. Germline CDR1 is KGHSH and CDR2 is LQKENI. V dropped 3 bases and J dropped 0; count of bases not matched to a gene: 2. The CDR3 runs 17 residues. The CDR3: CASSPGQGTSGANVLTF. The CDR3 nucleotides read TGTGCCAGCTCACCGGGACAGGGGACCTCTGGGGCCAACGTCCTGACTTTC.

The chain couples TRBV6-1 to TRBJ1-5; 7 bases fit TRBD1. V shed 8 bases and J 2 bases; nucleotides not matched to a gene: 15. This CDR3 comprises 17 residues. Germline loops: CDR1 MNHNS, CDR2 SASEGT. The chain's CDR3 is CASGRRTGARGNQPQHF. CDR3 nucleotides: TGTGCCAGCGGGCGGCGTACAGGGGCGCGGGGCAATCAGCCCCAGCATTTT.

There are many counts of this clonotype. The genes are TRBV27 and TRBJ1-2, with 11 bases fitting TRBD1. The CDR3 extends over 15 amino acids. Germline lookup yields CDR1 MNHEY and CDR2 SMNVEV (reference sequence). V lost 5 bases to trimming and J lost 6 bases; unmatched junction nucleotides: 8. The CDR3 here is CASSLLGQGAHGYTF. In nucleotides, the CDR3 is TGTGCCAGCAGTCTCCTAGGACAGGGGGCGCATGGCTACACCTTC.

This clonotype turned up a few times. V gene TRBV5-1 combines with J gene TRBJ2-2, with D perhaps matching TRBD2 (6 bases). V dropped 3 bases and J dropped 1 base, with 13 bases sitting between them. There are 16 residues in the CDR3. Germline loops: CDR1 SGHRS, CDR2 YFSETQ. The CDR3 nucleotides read TGCGCCAGCAGCTCCCCCGGGACTCAGAACACCGGGGAGCTGTTTTTT. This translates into CASSSPGTQNTGELFF.

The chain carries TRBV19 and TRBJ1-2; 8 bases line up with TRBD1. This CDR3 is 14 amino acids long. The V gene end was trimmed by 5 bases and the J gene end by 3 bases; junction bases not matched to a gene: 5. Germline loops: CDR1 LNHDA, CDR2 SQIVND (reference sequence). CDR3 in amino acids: CASSPGGQYYGYTF. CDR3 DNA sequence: TGTGCCAGTAGTCCAGGGGGCCAATACTATGGCTACACCTTC.

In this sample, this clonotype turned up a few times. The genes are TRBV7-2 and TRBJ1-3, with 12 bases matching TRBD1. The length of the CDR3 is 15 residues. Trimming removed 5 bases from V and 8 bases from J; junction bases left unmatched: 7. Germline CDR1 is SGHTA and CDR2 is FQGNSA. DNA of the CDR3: TGTGCCAGCAGCCCGGGACAGGGGGCAGGTTACACCATATATTTT. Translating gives CASSPGQGAGYTIYF.

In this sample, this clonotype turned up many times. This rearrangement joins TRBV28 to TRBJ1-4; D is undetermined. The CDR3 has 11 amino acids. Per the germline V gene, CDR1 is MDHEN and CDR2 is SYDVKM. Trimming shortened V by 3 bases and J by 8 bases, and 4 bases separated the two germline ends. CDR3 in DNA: TGTGCCAGCAGTTTTAGGGAAAAACTGTTTTTT. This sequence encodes CASSFREKLFF.

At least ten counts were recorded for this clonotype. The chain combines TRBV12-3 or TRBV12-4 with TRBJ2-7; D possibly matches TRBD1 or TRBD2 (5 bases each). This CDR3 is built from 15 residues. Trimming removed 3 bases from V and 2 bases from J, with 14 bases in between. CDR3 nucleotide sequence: TGTGCCAGCAGTTTCAGTGGGGGAAGGACCTACGAGCAGTACTTC. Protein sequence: CASSFSGGRTYEQYF.

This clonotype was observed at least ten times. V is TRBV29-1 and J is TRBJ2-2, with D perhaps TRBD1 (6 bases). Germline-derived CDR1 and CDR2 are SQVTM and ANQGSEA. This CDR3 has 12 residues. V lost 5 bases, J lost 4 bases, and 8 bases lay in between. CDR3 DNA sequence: TGCAGCGTTACACAGGGCACCGGGGAGCTGTTTTTT. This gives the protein CSVTQGTGELFF.

The CDR3 here is CASSPAVVTEAFF. The CDR3 DNA is TGTGCCAGCAGCCCCGCAGTGGTTACTGAAGCTTTCTTT. This rearrangement joins TRBV6-1 to TRBJ1-1, with unresolved D. Germline V gene sequence: CDR1 MNHNS, CDR2 SASEGT. The CDR3 contains 13 residues. V gave up 6 bases and J gave up 5 bases, with 13 bases separating them.

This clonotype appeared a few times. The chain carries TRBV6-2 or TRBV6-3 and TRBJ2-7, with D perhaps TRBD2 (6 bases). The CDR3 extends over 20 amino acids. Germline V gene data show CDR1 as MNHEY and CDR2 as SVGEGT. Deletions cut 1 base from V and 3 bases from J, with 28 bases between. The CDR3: CASSYFSSRGLLTRGYEQYF. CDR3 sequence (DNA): TGTGCCAGCAGTTACTTCTCTTCCCGGGGATTGCTAACGCGGGGCTACGAGCAGTACTTC.

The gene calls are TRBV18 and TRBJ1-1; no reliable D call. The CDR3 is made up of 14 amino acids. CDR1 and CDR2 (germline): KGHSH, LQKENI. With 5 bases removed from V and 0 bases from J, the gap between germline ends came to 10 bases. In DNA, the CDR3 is TGTGCCAGCTCAGGTTCGGATATGAACACTGAAGCTTTCTTT. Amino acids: CASSGSDMNTEAFF.

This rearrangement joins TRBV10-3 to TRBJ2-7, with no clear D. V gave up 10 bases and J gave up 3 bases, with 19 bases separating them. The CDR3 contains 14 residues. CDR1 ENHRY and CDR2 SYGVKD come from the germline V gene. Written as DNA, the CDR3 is TGTGCCAGTTTGCGCCAGGACGGCTTCTACGAGCAGTACTTC. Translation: CASLRQDGFYEQYF.

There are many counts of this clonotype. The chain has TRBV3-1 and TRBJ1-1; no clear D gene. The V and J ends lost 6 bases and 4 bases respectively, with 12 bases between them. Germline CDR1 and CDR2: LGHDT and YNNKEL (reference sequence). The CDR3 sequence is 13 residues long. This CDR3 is CASRRDLGTEAFF. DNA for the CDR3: TGTGCCAGCAGACGCGATCTGGGCACTGAAGCTTTCTTT.

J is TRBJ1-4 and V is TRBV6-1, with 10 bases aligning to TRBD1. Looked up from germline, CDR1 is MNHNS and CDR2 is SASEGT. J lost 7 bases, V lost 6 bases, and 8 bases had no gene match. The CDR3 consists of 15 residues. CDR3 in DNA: TGTGCCAGCAGCCAACCCGGGACAGGGGTTGAAAAACTGTTTTTT. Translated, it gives CASSQPGTGVEKLFF.

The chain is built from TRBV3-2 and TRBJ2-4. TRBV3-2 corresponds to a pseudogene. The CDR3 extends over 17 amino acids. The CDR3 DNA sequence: TGTGCCAGCAGGCCAATCTCGGTATGGCAGGCCAAAAACATTCAGTACTTC. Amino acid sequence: CASRPISVWQAKNIQYF.

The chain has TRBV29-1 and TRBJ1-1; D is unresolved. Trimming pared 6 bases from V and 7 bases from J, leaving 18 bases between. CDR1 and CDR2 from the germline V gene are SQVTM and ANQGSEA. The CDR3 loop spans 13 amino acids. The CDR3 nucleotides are TGCAGCGTCGCTTTGCTGGCTGGTTATGAAGCTTTCTTT. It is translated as CSVALLAGYEAFF.

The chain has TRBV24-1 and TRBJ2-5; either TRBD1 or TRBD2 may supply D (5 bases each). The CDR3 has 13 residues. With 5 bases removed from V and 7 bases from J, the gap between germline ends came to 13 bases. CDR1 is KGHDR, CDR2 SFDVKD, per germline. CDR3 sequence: CATSGDGGVTQYF. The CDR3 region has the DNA TGTGCCACCAGTGGGGACGGTGGGGTGACCCAGTACTTC.

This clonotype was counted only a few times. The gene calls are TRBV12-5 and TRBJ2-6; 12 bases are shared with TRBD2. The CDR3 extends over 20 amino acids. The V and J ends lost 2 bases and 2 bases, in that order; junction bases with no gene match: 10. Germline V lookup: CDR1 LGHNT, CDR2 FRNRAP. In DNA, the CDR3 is TGTGCTAGTGGTTTGACTTCGACTAGCGGGAGTCTGGCTGGGGCCAACGTCCTGACTTTC. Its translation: CASGLTSTSGSLAGANVLTF. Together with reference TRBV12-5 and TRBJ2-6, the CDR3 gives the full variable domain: DARVTQTPRHKVTEMGQEVTMRCQPILGHNTVFWYRQTMMQGLELLAYFRNRAPLDDSGMPKDRFSAEMPDATLATLKIQPSEPRDSAVYFCASGLTSTSGSLAGANVLTFGAGSRLTVL.

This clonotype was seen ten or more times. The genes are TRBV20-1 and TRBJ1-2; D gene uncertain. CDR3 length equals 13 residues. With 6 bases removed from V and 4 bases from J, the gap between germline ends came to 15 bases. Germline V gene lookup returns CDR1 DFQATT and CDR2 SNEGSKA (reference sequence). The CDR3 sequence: CSAPPEGGYGYTF. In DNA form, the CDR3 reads TGCAGTGCCCCCCCGGAGGGCGGCTATGGCTACACCTTC.

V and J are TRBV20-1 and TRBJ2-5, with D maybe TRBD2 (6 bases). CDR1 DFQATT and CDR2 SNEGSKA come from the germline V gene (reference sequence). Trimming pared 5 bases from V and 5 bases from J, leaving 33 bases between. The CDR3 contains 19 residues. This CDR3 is CSAFLRATWGERMGETQYF. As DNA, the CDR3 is TGCAGTGCTTTCCTGAGGGCCACCTGGGGGGAGCGGATGGGGGAGACCCAGTACTTC.